What follows are 27 T cell receptor beta chains derived from one specimen sequenced in a study of neoadjuvant anti-PD-1 for oral cavity cancer. Repertoires were generated with immunoSEQ multiplex PCR, while TCRdb's copy carries only in-frame clones and drops some. The sample yields around 17,000 clones, 55% to 80% seen once. The specimen comprised PBMCs, sampled before nivolumab (anti-PD-1) treatment. The source of these receptors is a person between 40 and 85 years old with oral cavity squamous cell carcinoma.

J is TRBJ2-2 and V is TRBV5-4, with D possibly being TRBD2 (6 bases). V was clipped by 0 bases and J by 5 bases, with 17 bases between them. The CDR3 covers 17 residues. The V gene's germline CDR1 is SGHNT and CDR2 YYREEE (reference sequence). The CDR3 reads CASSLAGAGTLTGELFF. The CDR3 nucleotides are TGTGCCAGCAGCTTGGCCGGGGCGGGAACCCTAACCGGGGAGCTGTTTTTT.

The gene calls are TRBV2 and TRBJ2-1, with 14 bases matching TRBD2. Germline-derived CDR1 and CDR2 are SNHLY and FYNNEI. With 4 bases clipped from V and 9 bases from J, the junction kept 5 bases outside the gene matches. CDR3 length: 15 residues. The CDR3 loop is CASSGRGLAGAEQFF. CDR3 in DNA: TGTGCCAGCAGTGGCAGGGGACTAGCGGGAGCTGAGCAGTTCTTC.

The V gene is TRBV7-9, the J gene TRBJ1-3; a possible D gene is TRBD1 (5 bases). The germline CDR1 and CDR2 sequences are SEHNR and FQNEAQ (reference sequence). This CDR3 region has 16 residues. V was clipped by 5 bases and J by 0 bases, with 14 bases between them. As DNA, the CDR3 is TGTGCCAGCAGCCCGTGGGACCGGAGCTCTGGAAACACCATATATTTT. As protein: CASSPWDRSSGNTIYF.

The chain is built from TRBV28 and TRBJ1-4; D gene uncertain. Germline V lookup: CDR1 MDHEN, CDR2 SYDVKM. V was shortened by 3 bases and J by 3 bases, with 14 bases between the two germline ends. This CDR3 region has 16 residues. CDR3 DNA sequence: TGTGCCAGCAGTTTCTCACGGGGAACAGCTAATGAAAAACTGTTTTTT. This gives the protein CASSFSRGTANEKLFF.

This sequence joins TRBV2 and TRBJ1-5, with 8 bases identical to TRBD1. Losses at the gene ends were 0 bases for V and 6 bases for J; bases not matched to a gene: 7. Germline-derived CDR1 and CDR2 are SNHLY and FYNNEI. The length of the CDR3 is 16 residues. The CDR3 bases are TGTGCCAGCAGTGAAGCAAGGACAGGGCAGAGTCAGCCCCAGCATTTT. Translating gives CASSEARTGQSQPQHF.

V is TRBV14 and J is TRBJ1-2; 8 bases fit TRBD1. Germline-derived CDR1 and CDR2 are SGHDN and FVKESK. There are 14 residues in the CDR3. Trimming took 1 base from V and 8 from J; bases not matched to a gene: 6. The CDR3 spells CASSQVRGRGGYTF. The CDR3 coding sequence is TGTGCCAGCAGCCAAGTCAGGGGGCGAGGAGGCTACACCTTC.

V is TRBV30 and J is TRBJ1-5, with D perhaps TRBD1 (5 bases). V lost 3 bases, J lost 2 bases, and 11 bases lay in between. CDR1 and CDR2 (germline): GTSNPN, SVGIG (reference sequence). This CDR3 is 14 amino acids long. CDR3 sequence (DNA): TGTGCCTGGAGCGCACCGGGGCGCAATCAGCCCCAGCATTTT. This encodes CAWSAPGRNQPQHF. The variable domain in full, completed from reference TRBV30 and TRBJ1-5, reads SQTIHQWPATLVQPVGSPLSLECTVEGTSNPNLYWYRQAAGRGLQLLFYSVGIGQISSEVPQNLSASRPQDRQFILSSKKLLLSDSGFYLCAWSAPGRNQPQHFGDGTRLSIL.

CDR3: CAQKQTRDTYGYTF. CDR3 DNA sequence: TGTGCCCAGAAGCAAACCCGGGACACCTATGGCTACACCTTC. This chain uses TRBV2 with TRBJ1-2, with a weak D call TRBD1 (6 bases). Trimming shortened V by 11 bases and J by 4 bases, and 20 bases separated the two germline ends. This CDR3 is 14 amino acids long. Germline V lookup: CDR1 SNHLY, CDR2 FYNNEI.

The chain is built from TRBV25-1 and TRBJ2-7; no definite D call. CDR1 MGHDK and CDR2 SYGVNS come from the germline V gene. The germline V and J ends were trimmed by 5 bases and 5 bases, with 10 bases remaining between them. This CDR3 contains 12 residues. The CDR3 DNA sequence: TGTGCCAGCAGTCGGGCCTGGAACGAGCAGTACTTC. Protein product: CASSRAWNEQYF.

This clone was seen only a few times. The chain is built from TRBV4-1 and TRBJ1-1; no clear D. CDR1 MGHRA and CDR2 YSYEKL come from the germline V gene. This CDR3 region has 11 residues. Trimming pared 0 bases from V and 4 bases from J, leaving 0 bases between. In DNA form, the CDR3 reads TGCGCCAGCAGCCAAGACACTGAAGCTTTCTTT. It codes for CASSQDTEAFF.

The V gene is TRBV29-1, the J gene TRBJ1-4; no definite D call. Trimming stripped 4 bases from V and 3 bases from J, with 9 bases between. The length of the CDR3 is 13 residues. Germline V gene lookup returns CDR1 SQVTM and CDR2 ANQGSEA. The chain's CDR3 is CSVGEKPNEKLFF. CDR3 DNA: TGCAGCGTTGGCGAAAAGCCTAATGAAAAACTGTTTTTT.

The rearrangement uses TRBV6-5 and TRBJ1-2, with 10 bases matching TRBD1. Germline V lookup: CDR1 MNHEY, CDR2 SVGAGI. V lost 7 bases to trimming and J lost 8 bases; unmatched junction nucleotides: 7. The CDR3 is made up of 13 amino acids. The DNA for the CDR3 is TGTGCCAGCACCCGGACAGGGGGGTTAGGCTACACCTTC. Amino acids: CASTRTGGLGYTF.

The chain uses TRBV2 and TRBJ2-5; 8 bases map to TRBD2. With V trimmed by 6 bases and J by 2 bases, 8 bases remained unmatched. This CDR3 contains 15 residues. Germline V gene lookup returns CDR1 SNHLY and CDR2 FYNNEI. As DNA, the CDR3 is TGTGCCAGCAGGGCCACTAGCGGCCGACAAGAGACCCAGTACTTC. Translation: CASRATSGRQETQYF.

Only one count was recorded for this clone. The chain is built from TRBV9 and TRBJ1-4; 7 positions match TRBD1. The germline V gene encodes CDR1 SGDLS and CDR2 YYNGEE. CDR3 length: 15 residues. V lost 0 bases to trimming and J lost 7 bases; unmatched junction nucleotides: 6. CDR3 DNA: TGTGCCAGCAGCGTAGCTGGCTCAGGGGGTGAAAAACTGTTTTTT. Amino acids: CASSVAGSGGEKLFF.

The CDR3 sequence is CASSLDRYEQYF. DNA for the CDR3: TGCGCCAGCAGCTTGGACCGATACGAGCAGTACTTC. The rearrangement links TRBV5-1 to TRBJ2-7; no clear D. This CDR3 comprises 12 residues. Per the germline V gene, CDR1 is SGHRS and CDR2 is YFSETQ. V was clipped by 0 bases and J by 4 bases, with 5 bases between them. The full variable domain, with the rest looked up from reference TRBV5-1 and TRBJ2-7, is KAGVTQTPRYLIKTRGQQVTLSCSPISGHRSVSWYQQTPGQGLQFLFEYFSETQRNKGNFPGRFSGRQFSNSRSEMNVSTLELGDSALYLCASSLDRYEQYFGPGTRLTVT.

This rearrangement joins TRBV9 to TRBJ2-7; D not certain. Germline V gives CDR1 SGDLS, CDR2 YYNGEE. This CDR3 has 13 residues. Trimming took 1 base from V and 3 from J, leaving 8 bases between them. CDR3 in amino acids: CASSVNGNYEQYF. Here the CDR3 DNA reads TGTGCCAGCAGCGTAAACGGAAACTACGAGCAGTACTTC.

The chain combines TRBV29-1 with TRBJ1-1; 8 bases match TRBD1. CDR3 size: 14 residues. CDR1 is SQVTM, CDR2 ANQGSEA, per germline. Losses at the gene ends were 5 bases for V and 0 bases for J; bases not matched to a gene: 5. CDR3 loop: CSVQTGALNTEAFF. The CDR3, as DNA: TGCAGCGTTCAGACAGGGGCCCTGAACACTGAAGCTTTCTTT. Full variable domain (rest looked up from reference TRBV29-1 and TRBJ1-1): SAVISQKPSRDICQRGTSLTIQCQVDSQVTMMFWYRQQPGQSLTLIATANQGSEATYESGFVIDKFPISRPNLTFSTLTVSNMSPEDSSIYLCSVQTGALNTEAFFGQGTRLTVV.

The V and J genes are TRBV6-6 and TRBJ1-2, with a tentative D call TRBD1 (6 bases). The length of the CDR3 is 13 residues. With 7 bases removed from V and 1 base from J, the gap between germline ends came to 10 bases. Per germline, CDR1 MNHNY and CDR2 SVGAGI (reference sequence). The CDR3 here is CASMGGRNYGYTF. The CDR3 coding sequence is TGTGCCAGCATGGGGGGGCGTAACTATGGCTACACCTTC.

The V gene is TRBV7-3, the J gene TRBJ2-1; 8 bases match TRBD2. Per germline, CDR1 SGHTA and CDR2 FQGTGA. CDR3 length: 15 residues. V lost 1 base and J lost 10; bases outside the gene matches: 9. CDR3 residues: CASSLIGGTRKEQFF. CDR3 DNA sequence: TGTGCCAGCAGCTTAATAGGAGGGACTAGGAAAGAGCAGTTCTTC.

This clone turned up a few times. The rearrangement uses TRBV9 and TRBJ2-3; D uncertain. Germline V gives CDR1 SGDLS, CDR2 YYNGEE. This CDR3 is 14 amino acids long. V was clipped by 4 bases and J by 4 bases, with 13 bases between them. In DNA, the CDR3 is TGTGCCAGCAGCCCCGATCGGGTCCCAGATACGCAGTATTTT. As protein: CASSPDRVPDTQYF.

This clone was found a few times. The chain is built from TRBV5-1 and TRBJ2-2; TRBD1 might be the D (5 bases). Germline V gene data show CDR1 as SGHRS and CDR2 as YFSETQ. The CDR3 is made up of 18 amino acids. Trimming left V 2 bases short and J 2 bases short, with 19 bases between. The CDR3 sequence is CASSFGGRVSSNTGELFF. The CDR3 nucleotides read TGCGCCAGCAGCTTCGGCGGCAGGGTTAGCTCAAACACCGGGGAGCTGTTTTTT.

V is TRBV20-1 and J is TRBJ1-1; no clear D gene. Per germline, CDR1 DFQATT and CDR2 SNEGSKA (reference sequence). Trimming left V 7 bases short and J 8 bases short, with 14 bases between. The CDR3 is 11 residues long. For the CDR3, the DNA is TGCAGTGTCGGCAGATCGACCGAAGCTTTCTTT. This codes for CSVGRSTEAFF.

This chain joins TRBV13 and TRBJ1-2; D unresolved. V gave up 1 base and J gave up 3 bases, with 15 bases separating them. The CDR3 consists of 16 residues. Per germline, CDR1 PRHDT and CDR2 FYEKMQ (reference sequence). CDR3 nucleotides: TGTGCCAGCAGCTTAGAGGCAGCCTGGAAAGACTATGGCTACACCTTC. It codes for CASSLEAAWKDYGYTF.

This chain connects TRBV5-4 to TRBJ2-7; TRBD2 matches 12 bases. CDR1 is SGHNT, CDR2 YYREEE, per germline (reference sequence). V shed 4 bases, J shed 0 bases, and the junction held 8 bases outside the gene matches. The CDR3 extends over 17 amino acids. CDR3 amino acids: CASSLGTSGSFSYEQYF. CDR3 in DNA: TGTGCCAGCAGCCTCGGGACTAGCGGGTCCTTCTCCTACGAGCAGTACTTC.

In this sample, this clone turned up once. The chain carries TRBV5-1 and TRBJ1-5; 7 nucleotides align to TRBD1. Unmatched junction bases numbered 5, after V lost 3 bases and J lost 5 bases. CDR1 SGHRS and CDR2 YFSETQ come from the germline V gene. The CDR3 runs 14 residues. The CDR3 DNA follows: TGCGCCAGCAGCTCAGGGGGAGGGGATCAGCCCCAGCATTTT. Its translation is CASSSGGGDQPQHF.

This rearrangement joins TRBV5-1 to TRBJ2-1, with TRBD2 matching over 12 bases. This CDR3 has 17 amino acids. The germline V gene has CDR1 SGHRS and CDR2 YFSETQ. Trimming cost V 3 bases and J 8 bases; bases outside gene matches: 12. The CDR3 here is CASSYGLLAGGIYEQFF. The DNA for the CDR3 is TGCGCCAGCAGCTATGGTTTACTAGCGGGAGGAATTTATGAGCAGTTCTTC.

J is TRBJ1-5 and V is TRBV10-2; 7 bases align to TRBD1. The CDR3 runs 13 residues. Germline V CDR1 and CDR2: WSHSY, SAAADI. Germline trimming cut 6 bases from V and 3 bases from J; bases unmatched to any gene: 2. CDR3 region: CASRGQANQPQHF. CDR3 nucleotides: TGCGCCAGCAGAGGACAGGCCAATCAGCCCCAGCATTTT.